The subject of this entry is one TCR beta chain. There is no known antigen for this receptor. No much larger clone is present one base from it, and per-base qualities are unavailable. The sample's time point label is to be understood as: baseline before first vaccination. The vaccinee samples were drawn from two UK trials, COV001 and COV002, one of which was a single-blind randomized controlled phase 2/3 trial testing AZD1222 (ChAdOx1 nCoV-19) in healthy adults. For TCRbeta chain sequencing, PBMC samples from trial participants were taken at day 0 and at day 28 after the second dose. The germline V gene provides CDR1 SNHLY and CDR2 FYNNEI. Clipping removes 6 bases from V and 12 bases from J, with 6 as the unmatched junction base count. The CDR3, cysteine through phenylalanine, is 14 amino acids long. Solely the CDR3 DNA is kept, with 42 bases framed from the first base. This entry comes from a study of T cell responses to AZD1222 COVID-19 vaccine (dated by TCRdb to the early 2020s). Background on the whole study: AZD1222 recipients with second doses at about 4 weeks or about 12 weeks were pooled, because spike-specific TCR depth and breadth did not differ between schedules. A total of more than 230 trial participants underwent TCR sequencing, of whom 207 had received two doses of AZD1222 and approximately 25 had received two doses of the MenACWY control vaccine. Trial participants were enrolled by age into 18-55, 56-69 and 70-plus year subgroups, with roughly 160, 29 and 62 TCR-sequenced participants respectively.

Overall study results and their limits: No day 14 peak-response samples were available, so repertoires were characterized only after the peak T cell response. After two AZD1222 doses, both the breadth and the depth of spike-specific TCRs were significantly higher than at day 0 and than in MenACWY recipients. Conclusions about previously exposed vaccinees are limited, since just six AZD1222 recipients were seropositive for SARS-CoV-2 at baseline. The vaccine-associated CD4 TCRs covered the entire spike protein, and the dominant responses fell in regions 160-218 and 743-854. Participants were mostly white British and included more females than males, and it was suggested by the authors that clonal diversity may have been underestimated. The 56-69-year group was small, and its depth increase did not reach significance, likely because of low power. Reportedly, almost half of the unique spike-specific TCRs recognized epitopes lying outside the regions that are mutated in the B.1.351 and B.1.1.7 variants.

The CDR3 regions of human TCRbeta chains were analyzed by immunosequencing. On the authors' methods: TCRs in the repertoires were matched against a reference library of SARS-CoV-2-specific TCRs that had been generated with the MIRA antigen-specificity platform. Breadth was defined as the fraction of unique TCRs that were SARS-CoV-2-associated, and depth was defined as the fraction of total T cells that were SARS-CoV-2-associated. Using the MIRA data, each spike-specific TCR was mapped to the spike region that the TCR reacts to and placed in a CD4 or CD8 class. Log10-transformed breadth and depth values were compared by one-way ANOVA with Sidak's multiple comparisons tests. TCRdb holds this immuneACCESS table with in-frame rearrangements only. Some clones are missing; in checked studies, unresolved V genes explain under half, and the rest has no known cause. V and J calls and clone size are copied from that table; D and trimming were computed from the DNA. A total of roughly 170,000 clones appear in this sample, around 88% of them only once. The biggest ten clones account for approximately 0.5% of the sample.

Sequences were derived from peripheral blood, sampled on day 0 of AZD1222 vaccination. The chain was built from TRBV2 and TRBJ1-6; 12 of the junction bases match TRBD1. This clonotype originated in an adult in good health. In nucleotide form, the sequence is TGTGCCAGCAGGAGGGACAGGGGGCCGCTACCCCTCCACTTT. This yields the protein CASRRDRGPLPLHF. Here the CDR3 is joined to the reference TRBV2 and TRBJ1-6 genes, and the full variable domain is: EPEVTQTPSHQVTQMGQEVILRCVPISNHLYFYWYRQILGQKVEFLVSFYNNEISEKSEIFDDQFSVERPDGSNFTLKIRSTKLEDSAMYFCASRRDRGPLPLHFGNGTRLTVT.